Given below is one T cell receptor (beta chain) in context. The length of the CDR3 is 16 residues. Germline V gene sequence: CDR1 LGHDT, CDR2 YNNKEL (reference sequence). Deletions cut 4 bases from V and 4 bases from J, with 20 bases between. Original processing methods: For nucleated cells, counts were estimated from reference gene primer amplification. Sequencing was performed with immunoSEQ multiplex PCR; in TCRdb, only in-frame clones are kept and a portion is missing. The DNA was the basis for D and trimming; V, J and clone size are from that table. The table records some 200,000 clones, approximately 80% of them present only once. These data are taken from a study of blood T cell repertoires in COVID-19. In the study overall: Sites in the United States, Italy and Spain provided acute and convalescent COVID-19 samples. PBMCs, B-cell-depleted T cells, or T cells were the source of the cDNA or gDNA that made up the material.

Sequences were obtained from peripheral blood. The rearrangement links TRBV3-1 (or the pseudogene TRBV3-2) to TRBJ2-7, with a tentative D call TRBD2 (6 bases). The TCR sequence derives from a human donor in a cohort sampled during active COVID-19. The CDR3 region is CASSLLPRTTPYEQYF. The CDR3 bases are TGTGCCAGCAGCCTTCTCCCCCGGACTACCCCATACGAGCAGTACTTC.